This TCR beta chain derives from a study of spatial heterogeneity in lung cancer. About the research overall: Consistently, beta-chain sequences turned up in larger numbers than alpha-chain sequences did.

Germline trimming cut 7 bases from V and 1 base from J; bases unmatched to any gene: 17. Germline V gene sequence: CDR1 ENHRY, CDR2 SYGVKD. This CDR3 region has 20 residues. On each TCR cDNA molecule, a unique molecular identifier was present. From the 5' RACE reads, TCRdb called clonotypes with MiXCR, one entry per CDR3 protein. The table has nearly 50,000 distinct CDR3 sequences, approximately 7.6% seen once. Time point meaning: sample taken at primary tumor resection. Whole RNA came from tumor, nontumor lung or frozen PBMC and was sequenced without being sorted. Patients with untreated early-stage non-small cell lung cancer, numbering 72, were the donors.

The chain recombines TRBV10-3 with TRBJ1-3; 12 nucleotides line up with TRBD1. This specimen consisted of PBMCs, obtained at surgery. The TCR comes from a female donor with early-stage non-small cell lung cancer. CDR3 region: CAIKWGPPGQGAVSGNTIYF. CDR3 bases: TGTGCCATCAAGTGGGGGCCGCCGGGACAGGGGGCCGTTTCTGGAAACACCATATATTTT.